The T cell receptor beta chain described here comes from a study of blood T cell repertoires in COVID-19. This clone showed up just a few times. With V trimmed by 8 bases and J by 5 bases, 10 bases remained unmatched. This CDR3 has 13 residues. Germline V CDR1 and CDR2: SQVTM, ANQGSEA. How the authors handled the data: Nucleated cell counts were estimated from reference gene primer amplification. Assay: immunoSEQ multiplex PCR; the TCRdb copy retains only in-frame clones and omits some. The D gene and trimming were derived from the DNA, and the V and J assignments and clone size from that table. The sample yields 60,000 to 80,000 clones, roughly 83% seen once.

The TCR originated in a man in his fifties with active COVID-19. Sequenced sample: peripheral blood. The gene calls are TRBV29-1 and TRBJ1-1, with TRBD1 matching 8 bases. CDR3 region: CSSGQGASTEAFF. The CDR3, as DNA: TGCAGCTCCGGCCAGGGGGCCAGTACTGAAGCTTTCTTT.